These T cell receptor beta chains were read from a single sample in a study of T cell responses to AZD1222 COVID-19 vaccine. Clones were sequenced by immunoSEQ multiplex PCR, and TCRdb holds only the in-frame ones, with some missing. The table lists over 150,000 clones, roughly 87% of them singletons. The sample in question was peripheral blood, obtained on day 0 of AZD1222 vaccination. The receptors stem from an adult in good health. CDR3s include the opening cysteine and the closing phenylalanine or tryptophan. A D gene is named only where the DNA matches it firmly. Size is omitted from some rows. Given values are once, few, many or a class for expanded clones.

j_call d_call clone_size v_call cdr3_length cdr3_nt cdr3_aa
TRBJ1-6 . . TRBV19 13 TGTGCCAGCTCAAGGACGGATTATTCACCCCTCCACTTT CASSRTDYSPLHF
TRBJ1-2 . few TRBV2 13 TGTGCCAGCAGTGCGGCGCTGAGCTATGGCTACACCTTC CASSAALSYGYTF
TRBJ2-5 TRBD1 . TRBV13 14 TGTGCCAGCAGCTTAACAGGGGCGGGAGAGACCCAGTACTTC CASSLTGAGETQYF
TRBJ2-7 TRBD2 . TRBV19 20 TGTGCCAGTAAGTATAAAACCCGGGAGGGTGTGACGGCGAGCTCCTACGAGCAGTACTTC CASKYKTREGVTASSYEQYF
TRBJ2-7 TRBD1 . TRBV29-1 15 TGCAGCGTGACGGGGTTGGGACAGGGACTGGGGGAGCAGTACTTC CSVTGLGQGLGEQYF
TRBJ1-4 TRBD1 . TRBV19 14 TGTGCCAGTAGCACCGGGACAGCGGGAGAAAAACTGTTTTTT CASSTGTAGEKLFF
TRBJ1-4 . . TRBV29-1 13 TGCAGCGTTGTTGTTCCTTCTAATGAAAAACTGTTTTTT CSVVVPSNEKLFF
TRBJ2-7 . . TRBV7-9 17 TGTGCCAGCAGCTTAGCGGGAGGGGGGTCCCTTGGCTACGAGCAGTACTTC CASSLAGGGSLGYEQYF
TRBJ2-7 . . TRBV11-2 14 TGTGCCAGCAGCAGGGGGGGTAGCTCCTACGAGCAGTACTTC CASSRGGSSYEQYF
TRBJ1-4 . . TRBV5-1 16 TGCGCCAGCAGCTTGGGCACCGTAGCTGGAGTTGAAAAACTGTTTTTT CASSLGTVAGVEKLFF
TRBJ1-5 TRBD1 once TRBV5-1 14 TGCGCCAGCAGCCCAGGGACAGCAGGTCAGCCCCAGCATTTT CASSPGTAGQPQHF
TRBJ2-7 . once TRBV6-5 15 TGTGCCAGCAGTTACTGGGAAGGTTCCTACTACGAGCAGTACTTC CASSYWEGSYYEQYF
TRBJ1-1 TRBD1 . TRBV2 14 TGTGCCAGCAGCCCCGGGACAGGGGTTCAAACGGCTTTCTTT CASSPGTGVQTAFF
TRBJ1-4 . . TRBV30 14 TGTGCCTGGAGTGACGGACATAATGAGGAAAAACTGTTTTTT CAWSDGHNEEKLFF
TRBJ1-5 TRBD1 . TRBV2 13 TGTGCCAGCAGTGGGACAGGGTATCAGCCCCAGCATTTT CASSGTGYQPQHF
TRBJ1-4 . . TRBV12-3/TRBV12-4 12 TGTGCCAGCAGTTGGGGGGGTGAAAAACTGTTTTTT CASSWGGEKLFF
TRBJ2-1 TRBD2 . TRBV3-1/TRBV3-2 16 TGTGCCAGCAGCCCCCGACTAGCGGGAGTGAGCGATGAGCAGTTCTTC CASSPRLAGVSDEQFF
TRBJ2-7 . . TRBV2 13 TGTGCCAGCAGGGCCGACCAGGGCTACGAGCAGTACTTC CASRADQGYEQYF
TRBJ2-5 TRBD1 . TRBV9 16 TGTGCCAGCAGCGTAGGAGGCCGGACAGGACAAGAGACCCAGTACTTC CASSVGGRTGQETQYF
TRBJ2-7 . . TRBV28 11 TGTGCCAGCTCCACGTACTACGAGCAGTACTTC CASSTYYEQYF
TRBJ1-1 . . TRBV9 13 TGTGCCAGCAGCGTAAGTCCGAACACTGAAGCTTTCTTT CASSVSPNTEAFF
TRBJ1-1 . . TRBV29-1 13 TGCAGCGTGCCCAATCCGGTGAACACTGAAGCTTTCTTT CSVPNPVNTEAFF
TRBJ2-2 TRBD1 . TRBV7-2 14 TGTGCCAGCAGCTACGACAGGGGGCCAGGGGAGCTGTTTTTT CASSYDRGPGELFF
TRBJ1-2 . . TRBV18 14 TGTGCCAGCTCACCGGGACAAGAGCTTTATGGCTACACCTTC CASSPGQELYGYTF
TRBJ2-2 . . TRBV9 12 TGTGCCAGCAGCGTAGACACCGGGGAGCTGTTTTTT CASSVDTGELFF
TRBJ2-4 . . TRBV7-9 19 TGTGCCAGCAGCTCCGGGTGGATAGAGTTGGGGCAGGATTCAAACATTCAGTACTTC CASSSGWIELGQDSNIQYF
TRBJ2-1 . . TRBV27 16 TGTGCCAGCAGTAGGGGCGGACACTCCTCTGGCAATGAGCAGTTCTTC CASSRGGHSSGNEQFF
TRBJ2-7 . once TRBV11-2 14 TGTGCCAGCAGCTGGACGGACGGAGCCTACGAGCAGTACTTC CASSWTDGAYEQYF